A single sample gave rise to the 23 T cell receptor beta chains below, sequenced in a study of memory CD4+ T cells and cytomegalovirus serostatus. Single viable CD3+CD4+CD8-CD45RO+ cells were sorted as the memory CD4+ T cells. Profiling relied on immunoSEQ multiplex PCR, and the TCRdb table lists in-frame clones only, not all of them. Of 55,000 to 75,000 clones in the sample, approximately 78% were seen once. Sequencing was done on a sample of memory CD4+ T cells from blood. These receptors were taken from an adult in good health and CMV-seronegative.

The chain is built from TRBV4-1 and TRBJ2-3, with D perhaps matching TRBD2 (6 bases). Germline V gene sequence: CDR1 MGHRA, CDR2 YSYEKL. The ends were cut back, 0 bases at V and 3 bases at J, with 16 bases in the middle. The CDR3 covers 17 residues. This CDR3 is CASSQDWRGVRTDTQYF. For the CDR3, the DNA is TGCGCCAGCAGCCAAGATTGGAGGGGAGTTAGAACAGATACGCAGTATTTT.

The V gene is TRBV6-5, the J gene TRBJ2-7; 9 bases are a match to TRBD1. J was trimmed by 3 bases and V by 6 bases; bases with no gene match: 6. The CDR3 sequence is 14 residues long. Germline V gene sequence: CDR1 MNHEY, CDR2 SVGAGI. The CDR3 protein is CASSRTGAFYEQYF. CDR3 DNA: TGTGCCAGCAGCCGGACAGGGGCCTTCTACGAGCAGTACTTC.

In its sample, this clone was seen once. The chain is built from TRBV5-6 and TRBJ2-3, with 10 nucleotides matching TRBD1. The CDR3 loop spans 15 amino acids. Germline V gives CDR1 SGHDT, CDR2 YYEEEE. Losses at the gene ends were 1 base for V and 4 bases for J; bases not matched to a gene: 3. In DNA form, the CDR3 reads TGTGCCAGCAGCTTGCGGACAGGGGGGGCAGATACGCAGTATTTT. This encodes CASSLRTGGADTQYF.

The CDR3 DNA sequence: TGCGCCAGCAGCTTGGATGGGGGAAACTATGGCTACACCTTC. It codes for CASSLDGGNYGYTF. V usage is TRBV5-1 and J usage is TRBJ1-2, with D maybe TRBD1 (5 bases). V was shortened by 0 bases and J by 2 bases, with 8 bases between the two germline ends. CDR1 is SGHRS, CDR2 YFSETQ, per germline. The CDR3 contains 14 residues.

J is TRBJ1-1 and V is TRBV5-4; no clear D. The CDR3 has 14 amino acids. Trimming took 3 bases from V and 3 from J, leaving 12 bases between them. Germline loops: CDR1 SGHNT, CDR2 YYREEE (reference sequence). Here the CDR3 reads CASSSGGRHTEAFF. The CDR3 DNA sequence: TGTGCCAGCAGCTCCGGAGGCAGACACACTGAAGCTTTCTTT.

Only a few counts were recorded for this clone. The chain combines TRBV11-2 with TRBJ2-7; 9 bases match TRBD1. This CDR3 contains 16 residues. The trim removed 5 bases at V and 3 bases at J, leaving 11 bases unmatched. Germline values: CDR1 SGHAT, CDR2 FQNNGV. CDR3 sequence (DNA): TGTGCCAGCAGCCCCCTAGCCCGGACAGGGGACTACGAGCAGTACTTC. It specifies CASSPLARTGDYEQYF.

This clone has a handful of counts. V gene TRBV7-2 combines with J gene TRBJ1-6, with TRBD1 as a possible D gene (5 bases). V was cut by 2 bases and J by 4 bases, with 6 bases left in between. Germline V gene sequence: CDR1 SGHTA, CDR2 FQGNSA. The length of the CDR3 is 14 residues. The CDR3 loop reads CASSLRQYNSPLHF. The CDR3 region has the DNA TGTGCCAGCAGCTTACGACAGTATAATTCACCCCTCCACTTT.

The J gene is TRBJ2-5, the V gene TRBV14, with D hard to call. The CDR3 covers 18 residues. In germline, CDR1 is SGHDN, CDR2 FVKESK. Trimming left V 1 base short and J 2 bases short, with 20 bases between. The DNA for the CDR3 is TGTGCCAGCAGCCAAGGTAGAAGAAACAGTCCCAAGCAAGAGACCCAGTACTTC. Protein sequence: CASSQGRRNSPKQETQYF.

J is TRBJ1-2 and V is TRBV7-9; 11 bases match TRBD1. The CDR3 has 16 residues. Trimming cost V 5 bases and J 3 bases; bases outside gene matches: 8. Germline V gives CDR1 SEHNR, CDR2 FQNEAQ (reference sequence). The CDR3 coding sequence is TGTGCCAGCAGCCTGCGGACAGGGGGCTTTGACTATGGCTACACCTTC. Its protein product is CASSLRTGGFDYGYTF.

J is TRBJ2-1 and V is TRBV30; possible D gene TRBD2, 5 bases. The length of the CDR3 is 11 residues. Germline V gene data show CDR1 as GTSNPN and CDR2 as SVGIG (reference sequence). V was pared by 3 bases and J by 9 bases, with 9 bases between. This CDR3 reads CAWSSGSEQFF. Here the CDR3 DNA reads TGTGCCTGGAGCTCGGGGTCTGAGCAGTTCTTC. Complete variable domain (other parts from reference TRBV30 and TRBJ2-1): SQTIHQWPATLVQPVGSPLSLECTVEGTSNPNLYWYRQAAGRGLQLLFYSVGIGQISSEVPQNLSASRPQDRQFILSSKKLLLSDSGFYLCAWSSGSEQFFGPGTRLTVL.

The V call is TRBV11-2, the J call TRBJ1-3; a weak D match, TRBD1 (6 bases). Germline V gives CDR1 SGHAT, CDR2 FQNNGV. V was trimmed by 5 bases and J by 0 bases, leaving 11 bases between them. There are 15 residues in the CDR3. CDR3 coding DNA: TGTGCCAGCAGCATCGGGACAAGCTCTGGAAACACCATATATTTT. Translated: CASSIGTSSGNTIYF.

This clone was detected a few times. V usage is TRBV6-1 and J usage is TRBJ2-1; TRBD1 matches at 8 bases. Germline V gives CDR1 MNHNS, CDR2 SASEGT. V lost 1 base, J lost 7 bases, and 15 bases stayed unmatched. The CDR3 contains 18 residues. The CDR3 nucleotides read TGTGCCAGCAGTGAAGATCGGTATTGGCAGGGGGCTGGAAATGAGCAGTTCTTC. It translates to CASSEDRYWQGAGNEQFF.

This clone was detected a few times. The V call is TRBV18, the J call TRBJ2-5; 12 nucleotides align to TRBD2. The CDR3 consists of 16 residues. Per the germline V gene, CDR1 is KGHSH and CDR2 is LQKENI. V shed 6 bases, J shed 6 bases, and the junction held 11 bases outside the gene matches. The CDR3 nucleotides are TGTGCCAGCTCTCGGACTAGCGGGAACGGTATGAAGACCCAGTACTTC. This encodes CASSRTSGNGMKTQYF.

This chain joins TRBV19 and TRBJ1-6; D perhaps matches TRBD1 (5 bases). The V end lost 5 bases, the J end lost 5 bases, and 19 bases lay between the germline ends. Germline-derived CDR1 and CDR2 are LNHDA and SQIVND (reference sequence). The CDR3 is 17 amino acids. DNA for the CDR3: TGTGCCAGTAGTGGGACTGCAGGGCCGATTAATAATTCACCCCTCCACTTT. Encoded protein: CASSGTAGPINNSPLHF. Looking up the rest from reference TRBV19 and TRBJ1-6 gives the full variable domain: DGGITQSPKYLFRKEGQNVTLSCEQNLNHDAMYWYRQDPGQGLRLIYYSQIVNDFQKGDIAEGYSVSREKKESFPLTVTSAQKNPTAFYLCASSGTAGPINNSPLHFGNGTRLTVT.

The chain uses TRBV10-3 and TRBJ1-1; D gene unclear. The CDR3 has 13 residues. The V gene's germline CDR1 is ENHRY and CDR2 SYGVKD. Trimming stripped 4 bases from V and 6 bases from J, with 12 bases between. The CDR3 region has the DNA TGTGCCATCAGTGCCCGACTCTTCGCTGAAGCTTTCTTT. Encoded protein: CAISARLFAEAFF.

This chain uses TRBV5-1 with TRBJ1-5; D might be TRBD1 (5 bases). Trimming pared 2 bases from V and 6 bases from J, leaving 12 bases between. The CDR3 runs to 14 residues. Germline lookup yields CDR1 SGHRS and CDR2 YFSETQ. The CDR3 sequence: CASSLRGEGQPQHF. CDR3 coding DNA: TGCGCCAGCAGCTTAAGAGGGGAGGGTCAGCCCCAGCATTTT.

The CDR3 DNA follows: TGTGCCAGTAGTATAGGATTGCGGGGCAACTATGGCTACACCTTC. This codes for CASSIGLRGNYGYTF. This rearrangement joins TRBV19 to TRBJ1-2, with TRBD1 as a possible D gene (5 bases). Trimming stripped 1 base from V and 2 bases from J, with 11 bases between. Germline V CDR1 and CDR2: LNHDA, SQIVND (reference sequence). The CDR3 runs to 15 residues.

This chain links TRBV10-3 with TRBJ2-1; the match to TRBD2 covers 10 bases. Trimming cost V 8 bases and J 5 bases; bases outside gene matches: 6. The CDR3 runs to 14 residues. Per germline, CDR1 ENHRY and CDR2 SYGVKD. CDR3 sequence (DNA): TGTGCCATCGGAAAGCTAGCGGGAGACAATGAGCAGTTCTTC. Translating it yields CAIGKLAGDNEQFF.

The chain uses TRBV10-2 and TRBJ1-1; D perhaps matches TRBD1 (6 bases). Germline V gene data show CDR1 as WSHSY and CDR2 as SAAADI. The CDR3 loop spans 13 amino acids. V dropped 3 bases and J dropped 13 bases, with 18 bases sitting between them. The CDR3 bases are TGCGCCAGCAGTGATCGTTCCGGGACACCCCATTTCTTT. As protein: CASSDRSGTPHFF.

This clone showed up just a few times. The gene calls are TRBV19 and TRBJ1-6; no firm D call. Germline V gives CDR1 LNHDA, CDR2 SQIVND (reference sequence). V lost 2 bases, J lost 8 bases, and 10 bases lay in between. This CDR3 is built from 14 residues. CDR3 nucleotide sequence: TGTGCCAGTAGTATAAGAGGGCAGGATTCACCCCTCCACTTT. It specifies CASSIRGQDSPLHF.

The J gene is TRBJ2-1, the V gene TRBV6-1; possible D gene TRBD1, 5 bases. CDR3 length: 13 residues. V lost 1 base and J 11 bases, leaving 12 bases between the germline ends. From germline, CDR1 is MNHNS and CDR2 SASEGT. CDR3 region: CASSEGFRDQQFF. The CDR3 region has the DNA TGTGCCAGCAGTGAAGGGTTCAGGGATCAGCAGTTCTTC.

This rearrangement joins TRBV25-1 to TRBJ2-5; D is tentatively TRBD1 or TRBD2 (6 bases each). This CDR3 spans 15 amino acids. The V end lost 5 bases, the J end lost 4 bases, and 17 bases lay between the germline ends. Germline V gene lookup returns CDR1 MGHDK and CDR2 SYGVNS. CDR3 sequence: CASSLPKGGGETQYF. DNA for the CDR3: TGTGCCAGCAGTCTCCCAAAGGGGGGAGGAGAGACCCAGTACTTC.

A few counts support this clone. This chain uses TRBV11-2 with TRBJ1-1, with 8 bases aligning to TRBD1. The CDR3 sequence is 16 residues long. With V trimmed by 0 bases and J by 5 bases, 8 bases remained unmatched. Germline CDR1 and CDR2: SGHAT and FQNNGV. CDR3 region: CASSLDRGQFVTEAFF. CDR3 DNA: TGTGCCAGCAGCTTAGACAGGGGGCAGTTTGTAACTGAAGCTTTCTTT.